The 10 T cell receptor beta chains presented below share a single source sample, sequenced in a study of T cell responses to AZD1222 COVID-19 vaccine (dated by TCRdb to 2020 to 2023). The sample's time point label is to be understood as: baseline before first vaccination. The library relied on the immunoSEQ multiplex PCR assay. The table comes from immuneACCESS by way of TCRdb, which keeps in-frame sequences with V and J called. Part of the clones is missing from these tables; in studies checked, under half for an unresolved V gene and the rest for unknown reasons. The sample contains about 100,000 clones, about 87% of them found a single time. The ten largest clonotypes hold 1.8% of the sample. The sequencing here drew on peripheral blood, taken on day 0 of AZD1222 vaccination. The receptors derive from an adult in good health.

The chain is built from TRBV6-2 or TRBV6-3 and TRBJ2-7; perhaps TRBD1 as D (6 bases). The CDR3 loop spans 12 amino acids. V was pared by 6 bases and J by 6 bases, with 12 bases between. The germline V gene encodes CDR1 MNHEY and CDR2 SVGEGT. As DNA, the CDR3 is TGTGCCAGCAGCTCCAGGGGTCCCGAGCAGTACTTC. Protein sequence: CASSSRGPEQYF.

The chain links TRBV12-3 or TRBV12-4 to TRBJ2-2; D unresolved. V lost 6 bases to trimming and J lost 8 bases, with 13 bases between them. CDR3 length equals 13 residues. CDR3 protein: CASRPREAGELFF. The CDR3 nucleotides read TGTGCCAGCAGGCCCCGTGAGGCGGGGGAGCTGTTTTTT.

The CDR3 nucleotides read TGTGCCAGCGGCTCAATGGGGGGCTATACTGAAGCTTTCTTT. Encoded protein: CASGSMGGYTEAFF. The chain couples TRBV28 to TRBJ1-1, with a possible D match to TRBD1 (6 bases). Germline V gene sequence: CDR1 MDHEN, CDR2 SYDVKM. The ends were cut back, 8 bases at V and 5 bases at J, with 18 bases in the middle. The CDR3 extends over 14 amino acids.

CDR3 region: CASSRRDEQYF. Written as DNA, the CDR3 is TGTGCCAGCAGCCGAAGGGACGAGCAGTACTTC. The chain employs TRBV7-8 and TRBJ2-7; D remains unclear. Deletions cut 5 bases from V and 5 bases from J, with 7 bases between. From germline, CDR1 is SGHVS and CDR2 FQNEAQ. This CDR3 is built from 11 residues.

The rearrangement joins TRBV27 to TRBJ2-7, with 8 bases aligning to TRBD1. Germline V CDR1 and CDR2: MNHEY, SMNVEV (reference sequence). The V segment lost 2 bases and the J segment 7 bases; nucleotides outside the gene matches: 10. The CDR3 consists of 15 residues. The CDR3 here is CASSLTWDRPLEQYF. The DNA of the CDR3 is TGTGCCAGCAGTTTAACCTGGGACAGGCCATTGGAGCAGTACTTC.

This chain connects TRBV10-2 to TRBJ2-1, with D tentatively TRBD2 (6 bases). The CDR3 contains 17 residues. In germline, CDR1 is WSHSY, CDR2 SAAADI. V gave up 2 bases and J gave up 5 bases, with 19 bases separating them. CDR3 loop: CASSETSLASGDNEQFF. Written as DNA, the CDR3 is TGCGCCAGCAGTGAGACATCCCTAGCGTCGGGGGACAATGAGCAGTTCTTC.

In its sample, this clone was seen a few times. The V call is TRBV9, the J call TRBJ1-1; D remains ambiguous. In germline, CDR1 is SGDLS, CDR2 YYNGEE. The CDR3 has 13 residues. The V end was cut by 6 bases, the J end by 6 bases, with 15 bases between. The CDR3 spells CASTSTVAAEAFF. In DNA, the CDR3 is TGTGCCAGCACCAGCACAGTTGCGGCTGAAGCTTTCTTT.

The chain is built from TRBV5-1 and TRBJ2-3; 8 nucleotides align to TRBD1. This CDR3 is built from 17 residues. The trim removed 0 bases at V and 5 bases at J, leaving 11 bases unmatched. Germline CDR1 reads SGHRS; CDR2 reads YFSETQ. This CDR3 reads CASSLGTGPHEVDTQYF. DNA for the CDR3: TGCGCCAGCAGCTTGGGGACAGGGCCTCATGAGGTAGATACGCAGTATTTT.

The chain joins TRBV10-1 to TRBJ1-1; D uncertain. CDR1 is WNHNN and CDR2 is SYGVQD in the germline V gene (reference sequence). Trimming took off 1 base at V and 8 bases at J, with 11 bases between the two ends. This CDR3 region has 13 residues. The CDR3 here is CASSECLRLEAFF. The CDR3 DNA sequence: TGCGCCAGCAGTGAGTGTTTGAGGTTAGAAGCTTTCTTT.

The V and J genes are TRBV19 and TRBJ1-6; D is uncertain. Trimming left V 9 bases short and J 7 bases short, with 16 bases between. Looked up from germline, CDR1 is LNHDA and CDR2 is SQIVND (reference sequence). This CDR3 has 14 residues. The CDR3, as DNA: TGTGCCAGCAAAAAATACCACACGAATTCACCCCTCCACTTT. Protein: CASKKYHTNSPLHF.